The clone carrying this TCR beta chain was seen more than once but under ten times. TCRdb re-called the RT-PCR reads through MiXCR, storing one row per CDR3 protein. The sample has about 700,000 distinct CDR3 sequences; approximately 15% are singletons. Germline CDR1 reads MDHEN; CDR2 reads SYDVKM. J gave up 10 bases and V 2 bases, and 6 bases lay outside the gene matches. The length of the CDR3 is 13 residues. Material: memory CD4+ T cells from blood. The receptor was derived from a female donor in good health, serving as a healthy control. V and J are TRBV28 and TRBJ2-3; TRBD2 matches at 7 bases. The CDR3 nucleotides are TGTGCCAGCAGTTTACGGCGGGAGAGTTCGCAGTATTTT. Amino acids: CASSLRRESSQYF.